The 27 T cell receptor beta chains listed next were all sequenced from one sample in a study of immune evolution from preneoplasia to lung adenocarcinoma. Libraries were prepared by immunoSEQ multiplex PCR; TCRdb keeps only in-frame clonotypes and omits some of them. Of 5,800 or so clones detected, less than 85% appear once; the ten largest clones hold around 12%. Material: FFPE minimally invasive lung adenocarcinoma tissue. The receptor source for this set is a person aged 70 to 80 with lung adenocarcinoma.

J is TRBJ2-7 and V is TRBV27; no clear D gene. V lost 2 bases to trimming and J lost 6 bases, with 11 bases between them. The germline V gene encodes CDR1 MNHEY and CDR2 SMNVEV (reference sequence). CDR3 length: 13 residues. In nucleotides, the CDR3 is TGTGCCAGCAGTTTAAACAGCCTCTCCGAGCAGTACTTC. Residues: CASSLNSLSEQYF.

The rearrangement joins TRBV30 to TRBJ2-7, with D tentatively TRBD1 or TRBD2 (5 bases each). CDR1 is GTSNPN and CDR2 is SVGIG in the germline V gene (reference sequence). The CDR3 loop spans 11 amino acids. With 8 bases removed from V and 4 bases from J, the gap between germline ends came to 12 bases. CDR3 in amino acids: CAGVGVYEQYF. DNA for the CDR3: TGTGCCGGAGTGGGGGTATACGAGCAGTACTTC.

The chain joins TRBV6-6 to TRBJ2-7; the D gene is possibly TRBD1 (5 bases). This CDR3 region has 16 residues. V was shortened by 1 base and J by 2 bases, with 15 bases between the two germline ends. Germline V gene lookup returns CDR1 MNHNY and CDR2 SVGAGI (reference sequence). CDR3 nucleotide sequence: TGTGCCAGCAGTTACTTCCGTAGGGGAATAACCTACGAGCAGTACTTC. Translation gives CASSYFRRGITYEQYF.

This clone occurred a few times. CDR3 nucleotide sequence: TGTGCCTGGGCCGGGAGCTCCTACAATGAGCAGTTCTTC. Its protein is CAWAGSSYNEQFF. The gene calls are TRBV30 and TRBJ2-1; weak D call: TRBD2 (6 bases). The CDR3 covers 13 residues. The germline V and J ends were trimmed by 5 bases and 0 bases, with 8 bases remaining between them. Germline CDR1 is GTSNPN and CDR2 is SVGIG (reference sequence).

The chain couples TRBV5-1 to TRBJ2-7; 10 nucleotides align to TRBD2. The CDR3 contains 17 residues. J lost 1 base, V lost 0 bases, and 7 bases had no gene match. Germline lookup yields CDR1 SGHRS and CDR2 YFSETQ. The CDR3 region is CASSLDASGSGSYEQYF. The CDR3 region has the DNA TGCGCCAGCAGCTTGGACGCTAGCGGGAGTGGATCCTACGAGCAGTACTTC.

This clone is judged medium-sized (0.01 to 0.1%). Within the sample, other DNA sequences also encode this same CDR3. The rearrangement links TRBV6-5 to TRBJ2-2; D gene uncertain. CDR1 and CDR2 (germline): MNHEY, SVGAGI. Trimming pared 6 bases from V and 1 base from J, leaving 9 bases between. CDR3 size: 14 residues. The chain's CDR3 is CASSVVMNTGELFF. DNA for the CDR3: TGTGCCAGCAGCGTCGTGATGAACACCGGGGAGCTGTTTTTT.

The chain joins TRBV5-1 to TRBJ2-1; 9 bases fit TRBD2. The germline V gene has CDR1 SGHRS and CDR2 YFSETQ. The CDR3 is 14 residues long. V gave up 4 bases and J gave up 6 bases; unmatched junction bases: 5. Written as DNA, the CDR3 is TGCGCCAGCAGCCCGACTAGCGGCTTCAATGAGCAGTTCTTC. Translation: CASSPTSGFNEQFF.

This clone has just one count. The rearrangement links TRBV7-2 to TRBJ1-5; TRBD1 aligns across 9 bases. Per germline, CDR1 SGHTA and CDR2 FQGNSA. With V trimmed by 3 bases and J by 2 bases, 5 bases remained unmatched. This CDR3 has 16 amino acids. The CDR3 spells CASSLAGQGGNQPQHF. The CDR3 bases are TGTGCCAGCAGCTTGGCGGGACAGGGAGGCAATCAGCCCCAGCATTTT.

This clone was seen more than once but under ten times. The V and J genes are TRBV10-2 and TRBJ1-1; 8 bases match TRBD1. The CDR3 spans 15 residues. V shed 5 bases and J 0 bases; nucleotides not matched to a gene: 5. Germline V gives CDR1 WSHSY, CDR2 SAAADI. The CDR3 is CASSLAGGMNTEAFF. Written as DNA, the CDR3 is TGCGCCAGCAGTTTGGCAGGGGGCATGAACACTGAAGCTTTCTTT.

This clone was counted only a few times. The V gene is TRBV7-2, the J gene TRBJ2-5, with D unresolved. V was pared by 5 bases and J by 3 bases, with 7 bases between. CDR1 and CDR2 from the germline V gene are SGHTA and FQGNSA. The CDR3 runs to 12 residues. For the CDR3, the DNA is TGTGCCAGCAGCCAAAGGGAAGAGACCCAGTACTTC. Residues: CASSQREETQYF.

The rearrangement links TRBV5-6 to TRBJ1-2, with 7 bases matching TRBD1. The CDR3 contains 15 residues. Germline CDR1 and CDR2: SGHDT and YYEEEE. V dropped 4 bases and J dropped 4; count of bases not matched to a gene: 10. CDR3 DNA sequence: TGTGCCAGCAGCCTAGGGGGCGCGGTCTTCTATGGCTACACCTTC. Its protein is CASSLGGAVFYGYTF.

This clone appeared a few times. The chain joins TRBV7-9 to TRBJ1-4; D is undetermined. Germline CDR1 is SEHNR and CDR2 is FQNEAQ (reference sequence). V was trimmed by 3 bases and J by 0 bases, leaving 5 bases between them. CDR3 size: 14 residues. The CDR3 is CASSFVATNEKLFF. In DNA form, the CDR3 reads TGTGCCAGCAGCTTTGTTGCAACTAATGAAAAACTGTTTTTT.

The chain links TRBV19 to TRBJ2-7; D ambiguous. This CDR3 is built from 13 residues. Trimming left V 0 bases short and J 6 bases short, with 9 bases between. Germline CDR1 reads LNHDA; CDR2 reads SQIVND (reference sequence). This chain's CDR3 is CASSIEGFTEQYF. For the CDR3, the DNA is TGTGCCAGTAGTATAGAGGGGTTCACCGAGCAGTACTTC.

The chain joins TRBV14 to TRBJ1-2; weak D call: TRBD1 (5 bases). CDR1 is SGHDN, CDR2 FVKESK, per germline. Trimming shortened V by 0 bases and J by 4 bases, and 9 bases separated the two germline ends. This CDR3 has 14 residues. CDR3 in amino acids: CASSQERRAYGYTF. Here the CDR3 DNA reads TGTGCCAGCAGCCAAGAGCGCAGGGCCTATGGCTACACCTTC.

V is TRBV28 and J is TRBJ1-5, with D unresolved. There are 17 residues in the CDR3. The germline CDR1 and CDR2 sequences are MDHEN and SYDVKM. Trimming cost V 5 bases and J 0 bases, with 17 bases left between them. As DNA, the CDR3 is TGTGCCAGCAGTCCGGGAGGTTTTAGAGATAGCAATCAGCCCCAGCATTTT. It yields the protein CASSPGGFRDSNQPQHF.

The chain employs TRBV9 and TRBJ2-1; D perhaps matches TRBD2 (6 bases). Per germline, CDR1 SGDLS and CDR2 YYNGEE. This CDR3 comprises 16 residues. V was pared by 3 bases and J by 2 bases, with 15 bases between. This CDR3 reads CASSESGSVAYNEQFF. The CDR3 DNA is TGTGCCAGCAGCGAGAGCGGGTCGGTAGCCTACAATGAGCAGTTCTTC.

This clone came up once. A read error may be the cause here, since a much bigger clone is one base away. Other DNA sequences in this sample translate to the same CDR3. CDR3 region: CASGLHLQETQYF. The CDR3 DNA follows: TGTGCCAGCGGACTACACCTCCAAGAGACCCAGTACTTC. The rearrangement uses TRBV6-5 and TRBJ2-5; D is possibly TRBD2 (6 bases). The CDR3 is made up of 13 amino acids. Germline V gene sequence: CDR1 MNHEY, CDR2 SVGAGI. V was cut by 8 bases and J by 1 base, with 11 bases left in between.

The chain combines TRBV7-9 with TRBJ1-1; TRBD1 is a possible D gene (5 bases). Trimming took 1 base from V and 7 from J, leaving 13 bases between them. There are 14 residues in the CDR3. CDR1 and CDR2 (germline): SEHNR, FQNEAQ (reference sequence). CDR3 sequence reads: CASSLDGGIVEAFF. In DNA form, the CDR3 reads TGTGCCAGCAGCTTAGATGGGGGGATCGTTGAAGCTTTCTTT.

The chain recombines TRBV9 with TRBJ2-2, with D uncertain. Between the trimmed V and J ends, which lost 1 base and 8 bases, there was a span of 9 bases. This CDR3 contains 13 residues. Germline V gene lookup returns CDR1 SGDLS and CDR2 YYNGEE. CDR3 DNA sequence: TGTGCCAGCAGCGTACGGGCGTCAGGGGAGCTGTTTTTT. Amino acids: CASSVRASGELFF.

The V and J genes are TRBV7-2 and TRBJ2-2; weak D call: TRBD1 (6 bases). Looked up from germline, CDR1 is SGHTA and CDR2 is FQGNSA. With 1 base removed from V and 6 bases from J, the gap between germline ends came to 12 bases. The CDR3 extends over 15 amino acids. The CDR3 nucleotides are TGTGCCAGCAGCTTAGAGTACAGGGAGCCCGGGGAGCTGTTTTTT. Translated: CASSLEYREPGELFF.

This clone has only a few counts. The chain carries TRBV2 and TRBJ2-7; 14 bases agree with TRBD2. Trimming at V came to 9 bases and at J to 2 bases, leaving 6 bases not matched to a gene. Germline V CDR1 and CDR2: SNHLY, FYNNEI. There are 15 residues in the CDR3. The CDR3 here is CARGGLAGAPYEQYF. The CDR3, as DNA: TGTGCCAGGGGGGGACTAGCGGGAGCCCCCTACGAGCAGTACTTC.

J is TRBJ2-3 and V is TRBV11-2; no definite D call. This CDR3 comprises 14 residues. Germline V gene lookup returns CDR1 SGHAT and CDR2 FQNNGV. V gave up 4 bases and J gave up 3 bases, with 11 bases separating them. The CDR3 loop reads CASSSHPGTDTQYF. In DNA form, the CDR3 reads TGTGCCAGCAGCTCCCATCCGGGTACAGATACGCAGTATTTT. Filled out from reference TRBV11-2 and TRBJ2-3, the complete variable domain reads EAGVAQSPRYKIIEKRQSVAFWCNPISGHATLYWYQQILGQGPKLLIQFQNNGVVDDSQLPKDRFSAERLKGVDSTLKIQPAKLEDSAVYLCASSSHPGTDTQYFGPGTRLTVL.

This clone was found once. This chain links TRBV19 with TRBJ2-1; tentatively, D is TRBD2 (6 bases). Germline V gives CDR1 LNHDA, CDR2 SQIVND (reference sequence). Trimming removed 6 bases from V and 9 bases from J, with 15 bases in between. This CDR3 region has 13 residues. CDR3 sequence (DNA): TGTGCCAGTAGCTCCAGTCTGGGGGGTGAGCAGTTCTTC. Translated, it gives CASSSSLGGEQFF.

This sequence joins TRBV6-5 and TRBJ2-5; D gene uncertain. CDR1 MNHEY and CDR2 SVGAGI come from the germline V gene. Trimming shortened V by 8 bases and J by 2 bases, and 6 bases separated the two germline ends. CDR3 length: 11 amino acids. The CDR3 is CASEQQETQYF. Written as DNA, the CDR3 is TGTGCCAGCGAACAGCAAGAGACCCAGTACTTC.

The rearrangement joins TRBV5-1 to TRBJ1-4, with no clear D. The CDR3 consists of 14 residues. Trimming removed 0 bases from V and 2 bases from J, with 5 bases in between. Germline V gene sequence: CDR1 SGHRS, CDR2 YFSETQ. CDR3 sequence reads: CASSLGGTNEKLFF. CDR3 DNA sequence: TGCGCCAGCAGCTTGGGAGGGACTAATGAAAAACTGTTTTTT. The whole variable domain, filled in from reference TRBV5-1 and TRBJ1-4, reads KAGVTQTPRYLIKTRGQQVTLSCSPISGHRSVSWYQQTPGQGLQFLFEYFSETQRNKGNFPGRFSGRQFSNSRSEMNVSTLELGDSALYLCASSLGGTNEKLFFGSGTQLSVL.

This clone was observed a single time. The chain joins TRBV19 to TRBJ2-6; TRBD2 agrees at 10 bases. The CDR3 covers 18 residues. Germline assignment: CDR1 LNHDA and CDR2 SQIVND (reference sequence). V dropped 5 bases and J dropped 0; count of bases not matched to a gene: 7. The CDR3 DNA follows: TGTGCCAGTAGTGCTGCTAGCGGGGGATCCTCTGGGGCCAACGTCCTGACTTTC. This sequence encodes CASSAASGGSSGANVLTF.

The chain has TRBV4-1 and TRBJ2-6; D gene uncertain. CDR1 MGHRA and CDR2 YSYEKL come from the germline V gene. Trimming removed 0 bases at V and 0 bases at J, with 12 bases between. This CDR3 is 18 amino acids long. CDR3 DNA sequence: TGCGCCAGCAGCCAAGACGCTATCGGGTTCTCTGGGGCCAACGTCCTGACTTTC. It specifies CASSQDAIGFSGANVLTF.